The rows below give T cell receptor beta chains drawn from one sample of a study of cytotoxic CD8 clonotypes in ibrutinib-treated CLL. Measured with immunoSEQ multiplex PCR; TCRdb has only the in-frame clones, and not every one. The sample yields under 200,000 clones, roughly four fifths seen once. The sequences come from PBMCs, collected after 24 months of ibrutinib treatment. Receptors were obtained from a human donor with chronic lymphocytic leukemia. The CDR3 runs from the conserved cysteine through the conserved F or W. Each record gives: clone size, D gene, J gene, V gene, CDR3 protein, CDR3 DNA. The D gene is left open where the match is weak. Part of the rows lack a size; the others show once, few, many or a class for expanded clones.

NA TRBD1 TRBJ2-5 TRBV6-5 CASSRQGRETQYF TGTGCCAGCAGTCGACAGGGTCGGGAGACCCAGTACTTC
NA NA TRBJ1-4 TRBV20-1 CSAGGGKLFF TGCAGTGCTGGGGGGGGGAAACTGTTTTTT
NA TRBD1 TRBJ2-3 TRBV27 CASSPRPGQGSDTQYF TGTGCCAGCAGTCCTCGACCGGGACAGGGGTCAGATACGCAGTATTTT
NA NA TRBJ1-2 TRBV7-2 CASSPAMVPNYGYTF TGTGCCAGCAGCCCCGCCATGGTTCCTAACTATGGCTACACCTTC
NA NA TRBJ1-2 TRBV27 CASSLGHTNYGYTF TGTGCCAGCAGTTTGGGACACACAAACTATGGCTACACCTTC
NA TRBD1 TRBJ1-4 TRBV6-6 CASRAGTGEKLFF TGTGCCAGCAGGGCAGGGACAGGTGAAAAACTGTTTTTT
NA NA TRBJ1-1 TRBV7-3 CASSLGHYEPGAANTEAFF TGTGCCAGCAGCTTAGGACATTATGAACCGGGGGCAGCGAACACTGAAGCTTTCTTT
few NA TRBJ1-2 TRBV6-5 CASEGNNGYTF TGTGCCAGCGAGGGCAATAACGGCTACACCTTC
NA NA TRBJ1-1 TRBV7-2 CASSPARGALNEAFF TGTGCCAGCAGCCCAGCCCGGGGGGCGCTTAATGAAGCTTTCTTT
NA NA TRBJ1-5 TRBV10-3 CAISGTEYSNQPQHF TGTGCCATCAGTGGGACCGAGTATAGCAATCAGCCCCAGCATTTT
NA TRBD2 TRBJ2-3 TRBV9 CASSVRGGLDTQYF TGTGCCAGCAGCGTACGCGGGGGGTTGGATACGCAGTATTTT
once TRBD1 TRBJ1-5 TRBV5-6 CASSLRFGQGGNQPQHF TGTGCCAGCAGTCTGAGGTTCGGACAGGGGGGCAATCAGCCCCAGCATTTT
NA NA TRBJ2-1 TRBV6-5 CASSTLGSNEQFF TGTGCCAGCAGTACACTGGGGTCCAATGAGCAGTTCTTC
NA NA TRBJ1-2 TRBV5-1 CASSLDGGWGYTF TGCGCCAGCAGCTTGGATGGGGGCTGGGGCTACACCTTC
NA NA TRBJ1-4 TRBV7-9 CASSLERWAGRNEKLFF TGTGCCAGCAGCTTAGAGAGGTGGGCAGGAAGGAATGAAAAACTGTTTTTT
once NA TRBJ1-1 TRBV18 CASSLAEAPATEAFF TGTGCCAGCTCTTTGGCCGAGGCCCCCGCAACTGAAGCTTTCTTT
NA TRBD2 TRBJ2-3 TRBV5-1 CASSLAESDTQYF TGCGCCAGCAGCCTAGCGGAATCAGATACGCAGTATTTT
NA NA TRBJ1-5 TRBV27 CAEGDGGYQPQHF TGTGCCGAAGGGGATGGGGGCTATCAGCCCCAGCATTTT
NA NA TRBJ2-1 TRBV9 CASSVEGEQFF TGTGCCAGCAGCGTTGAGGGCGAGCAGTTCTTC
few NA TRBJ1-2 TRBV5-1 CASREGVEDGYTF TGCGCCAGCAGGGAGGGCGTAGAGGATGGCTACACCTTC
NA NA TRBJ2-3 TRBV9 CASSVTQGDTQYF TGTGCCAGCAGCGTGACACAGGGTGATACGCAGTATTTT
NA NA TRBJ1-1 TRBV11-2 CASSLIGKGKTEAFF TGTGCCAGCAGCTTAATAGGGAAGGGTAAAACTGAAGCTTTCTTT
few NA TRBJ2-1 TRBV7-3 CASSPRRARGNEQFF TGTGCCAGCAGTCCAAGGCGAGCCCGGGGGAATGAGCAGTTCTTC
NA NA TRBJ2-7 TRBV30 CAWSVLPGVGAPYEQYF TGTGCCTGGAGTGTACTCCCCGGGGTAGGGGCCCCCTACGAGCAGTACTTC
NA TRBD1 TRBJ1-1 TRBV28 CASGTGALNTEAFF TGTGCCAGCGGGACAGGGGCGCTTAACACTGAAGCTTTCTTT
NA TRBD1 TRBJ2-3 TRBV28 CASRPTLLRQGSTDTQYF TGTGCCAGCAGACCTACCCTCCTAAGACAGGGGAGCACAGATACGCAGTATTTT
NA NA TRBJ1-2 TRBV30 CAWRFSGLGGYTF TGTGCCTGGAGGTTCTCGGGACTGGGTGGCTACACCTTC
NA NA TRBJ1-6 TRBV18 CASSPNNRPNSPLHF TGTGCCAGCTCACCCAACAATCGTCCCAATTCACCCCTCCACTTT
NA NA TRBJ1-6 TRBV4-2 CASSQGERNSPLHF TGTGCCAGCAGCCAAGGTGAACGGAATTCACCCCTCCACTTT
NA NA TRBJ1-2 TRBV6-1 CASKGVYGYTF TGTGCCAGCAAAGGGGTTTATGGCTACACCTTC
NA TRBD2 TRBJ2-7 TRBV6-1 CASSQLAGDSYEQYF TGTGCCAGCAGCCAACTAGCGGGTGATTCCTACGAGCAGTACTTC
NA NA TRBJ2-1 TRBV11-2 CASSLSGSPYNEQFF TGTGCCAGCAGCTTATCAGGGTCCCCCTACAATGAGCAGTTCTTC
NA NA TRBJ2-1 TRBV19 CASSIAHNEQFF TGTGCCAGTAGTATAGCCCACAATGAGCAGTTCTTC
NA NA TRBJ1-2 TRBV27 CASRGGVWGNYGYTF TGTGCCAGCAGGGGGGGGGTCTGGGGCAACTATGGCTACACCTTC
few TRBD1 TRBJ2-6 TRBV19 CASSNRGRSTGANVLTF TGTGCCAGTAGTAACAGGGGGCGCAGTACTGGGGCCAACGTCCTGACTTTC
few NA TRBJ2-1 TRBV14 CASSRVNMGQFF TGTGCCAGCAGCCGCGTTAACATGGGGCAGTTCTTC
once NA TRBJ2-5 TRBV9 CASSPSAGIETQYF TGTGCCAGCAGCCCAAGCGCGGGGATAGAGACCCAGTACTTC
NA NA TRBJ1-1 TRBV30 CAWSVLGLGTEAFF TGTGCCTGGAGTGTACTTGGGTTGGGCACTGAAGCTTTCTTT
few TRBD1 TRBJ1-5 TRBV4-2 CASSRGQDQPQHF TGTGCCAGCAGCCGCGGACAGGATCAGCCCCAGCATTTT
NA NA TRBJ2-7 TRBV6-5 CASRYSFQVNEQYF TGTGCCAGCAGGTACAGCTTTCAAGTAAACGAGCAGTACTTC
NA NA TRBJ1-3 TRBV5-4 CASSLMRGSGNTIYF TGTGCCAGCAGCTTGATGAGGGGCTCTGGAAACACCATATATTTT
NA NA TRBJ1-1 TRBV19 CASTEWGGKNTEAFF TGTGCCAGTACCGAATGGGGGGGCAAGAACACTGAAGCTTTCTTT
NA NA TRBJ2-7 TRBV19 CASSPRLLSYEQYF TGTGCCAGTAGTCCTCGACTCCTATCCTACGAGCAGTACTTC
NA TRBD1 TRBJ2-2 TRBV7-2 CASSLDRRAGELFF TGTGCCAGCAGCTTGGACAGGAGAGCGGGGGAGCTGTTTTTT
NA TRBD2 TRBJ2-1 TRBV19 CASSKRTSGSYNEQFF TGTGCCAGTAGTAAAAGGACTAGCGGGTCATACAATGAGCAGTTCTTC
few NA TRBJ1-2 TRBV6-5 CASSYGGRGYTF TGTGCCAGCAGTTACGGGGGTCGTGGCTACACCTTC
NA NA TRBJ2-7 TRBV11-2 CASSSLHEQYF TGTGCCAGCAGCTCGCTTCACGAGCAGTACTTC
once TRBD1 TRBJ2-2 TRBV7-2 CASRIQGITGELFF TGTGCCAGCAGGATACAGGGGATCACCGGGGAGCTGTTTTTT
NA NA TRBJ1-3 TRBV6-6 CASGAGNSGNTIYF TGTGCCAGCGGGGCAGGGAACTCTGGAAACACCATATATTTT
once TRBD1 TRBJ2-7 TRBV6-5 CASSYGDRGYEQYF TGTGCCAGCAGTTACGGCGACAGGGGGTACGAGCAGTACTTC
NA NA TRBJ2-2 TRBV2 CASSEWGGELFF TGTGCCAGCAGTGAATGGGGCGGGGAGCTGTTTTTT
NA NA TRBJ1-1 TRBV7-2 CASSLMAVMNTEAFF TGTGCCAGCAGCTTAATGGCCGTGATGAACACTGAAGCTTTCTTT
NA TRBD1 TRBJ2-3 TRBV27 CASSYRGRADTQYF TGTGCCAGCAGCTACAGGGGGCGCGCAGATACGCAGTATTTT
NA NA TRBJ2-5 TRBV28 CASTDTYQETQYF TGTGCCTCGACTGACACCTACCAAGAGACCCAGTACTTC
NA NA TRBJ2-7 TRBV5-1 CASSLWLARSKEQYF TGCGCCAGCAGCTTGTGGCTAGCTCGATCGAAAGAGCAGTACTTC
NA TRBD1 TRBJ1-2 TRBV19 CASSMLRQGLVYTF TGTGCCAGTAGTATGCTGAGACAGGGATTGGTCTACACCTTC
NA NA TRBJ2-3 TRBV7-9 CASSRPEGPDTQYF TGTGCCAGCAGCCGACCGGAGGGACCAGATACGCAGTATTTT
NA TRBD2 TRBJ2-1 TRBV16 CASSRAGVEQFF TGTGCCAGCAGCCGGGCGGGGGTTGAGCAGTTCTTC
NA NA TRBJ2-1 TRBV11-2 CASKVSHQAYNEQFF TGTGCCAGCAAGGTGTCTCACCAGGCCTACAATGAGCAGTTCTTC
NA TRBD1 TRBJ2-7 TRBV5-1 CASSWGPSARTGYYEQYF TGCGCCAGCAGCTGGGGGCCATCGGCCCGGACAGGATACTACGAGCAGTACTTC